This TCR beta chain is from a study of blood T cell repertoires in COVID-19. Looking at the study overall: Material from acute and convalescent COVID-19 was sourced from the United States, Italy and Spain. T cells, B-cell-depleted T cells, or PBMCs provided the cDNA or gDNA that served as material.

Germline loops: CDR1 MNHEY, CDR2 SVGAGI. CDR3 length: 13 amino acids. With 5 bases removed from V and 2 bases from J, the gap between germline ends came to 10 bases. Per the study methods: Cell counts per sample came from amplifying reference gene primers. Assay used: immunoSEQ multiplex PCR; TCRdb lists only in-frame clones, some missing. That table supplies the V and J calls and clone size; D and trimming were determined from the DNA. The sample carries about 63,000 clones, approximately 79% recorded once. Sample: peripheral blood. The sequence derives from a human donor in a cohort sampled during active COVID-19. The V gene is TRBV6-5, the J gene TRBJ2-7; tentatively, D is TRBD1 (6 bases). CDR3 protein: CASSPDRTYEQYF. CDR3 in DNA: TGTGCCAGCAGTCCGGACAGAACCTACGAGCAGTACTTC.